Given below is one T cell receptor (beta chain) in context. V gave up 4 bases and J gave up 4 bases, with 13 bases separating them. The CDR3 totals 14 residues. Germline V gene lookup returns CDR1 GTSNPN and CDR2 SVGIG (reference sequence). Profiling relied on immunoSEQ multiplex PCR, and the TCRdb table lists in-frame clones only, not all of them. The sample yields more than 35,000 clones, 80% to 95% seen once. The entry originates in a study of T cell changes during pregnancy in multiple sclerosis. Sequenced material: CD4+ T cells from peripheral blood mononuclear cells, taken in the third trimester of pregnancy. The sequence came from a female donor in good health, enrolled as a control in a pregnancy study. The chain has TRBV30 and TRBJ1-4; D possibly corresponds to TRBD1 (6 bases). CDR3 coding DNA: TGTGCCTGGAACAGGGACGGACGTAATGAAAAACTGTTTTTT. This translates into CAWNRDGRNEKLFF. Complete variable domain (other parts from reference TRBV30 and TRBJ1-4): SQTIHQWPATLVQPVGSPLSLECTVEGTSNPNLYWYRQAAGRGLQLLFYSVGIGQISSEVPQNLSASRPQDRQFILSSKKLLLSDSGFYLCAWNRDGRNEKLFFGSGTQLSVL.